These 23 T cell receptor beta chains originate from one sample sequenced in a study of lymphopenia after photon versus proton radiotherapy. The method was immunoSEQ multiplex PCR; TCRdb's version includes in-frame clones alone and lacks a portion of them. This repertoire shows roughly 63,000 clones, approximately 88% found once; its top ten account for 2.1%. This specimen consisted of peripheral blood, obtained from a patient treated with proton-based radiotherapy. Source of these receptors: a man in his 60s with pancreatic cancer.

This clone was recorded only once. CDR3 DNA: TGTGCCAGCAGCGTAGCGGGAGGGGCAGATACGCAGTATTTT. Encoded protein: CASSVAGGADTQYF. The V call is TRBV9, the J call TRBJ2-3, with 8 nucleotides matching TRBD2. The CDR3 runs to 14 residues. Germline values: CDR1 SGDLS, CDR2 YYNGEE. The ends lost 0 bases at V and 4 bases at J; junction bases unmatched: 1.

For the CDR3, the DNA is TGTGCCAGCAGTTTATCGGCTAGCGGGAGGGTCGGGGAGCTGTTTTTT. It translates to CASSLSASGRVGELFF. This sequence joins TRBV27 and TRBJ2-2, with 12 bases fitting TRBD2. V lost 0 bases to trimming and J lost 7 bases; unmatched junction nucleotides: 3. CDR3 length: 16 amino acids. CDR1 is MNHEY, CDR2 SMNVEV, per germline (reference sequence).

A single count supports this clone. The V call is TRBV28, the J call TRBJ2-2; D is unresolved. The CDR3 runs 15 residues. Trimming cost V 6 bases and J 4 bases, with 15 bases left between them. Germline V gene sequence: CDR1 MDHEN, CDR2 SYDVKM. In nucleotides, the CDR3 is TGTGCCAGCAGCCTCGTGCTGACGGCCACCGGGGAGCTGTTTTTT. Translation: CASSLVLTATGELFF. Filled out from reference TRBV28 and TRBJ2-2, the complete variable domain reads DVKVTQSSRYLVKRTGEKVFLECVQDMDHENMFWYRQDPGLGLRLIYFSYDVKMKEKGDIPEGYSVSREKKERFSLILESASTNQTSMYLCASSLVLTATGELFFGEGSRLTVL.

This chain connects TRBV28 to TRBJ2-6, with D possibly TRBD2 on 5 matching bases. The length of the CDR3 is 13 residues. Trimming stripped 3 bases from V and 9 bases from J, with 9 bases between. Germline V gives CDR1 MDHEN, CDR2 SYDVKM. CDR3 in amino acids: CASSFGVVNVLTF. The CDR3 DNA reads TGTGCCAGCAGTTTCGGGGTAGTCAACGTCCTGACTTTC.

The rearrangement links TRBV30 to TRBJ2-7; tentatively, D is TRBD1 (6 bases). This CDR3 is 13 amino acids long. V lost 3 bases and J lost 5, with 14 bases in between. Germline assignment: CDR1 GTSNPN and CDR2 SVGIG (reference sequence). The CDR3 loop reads CAWSPTGWDEQYF. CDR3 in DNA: TGTGCCTGGAGCCCCACAGGGTGGGACGAGCAGTACTTC.

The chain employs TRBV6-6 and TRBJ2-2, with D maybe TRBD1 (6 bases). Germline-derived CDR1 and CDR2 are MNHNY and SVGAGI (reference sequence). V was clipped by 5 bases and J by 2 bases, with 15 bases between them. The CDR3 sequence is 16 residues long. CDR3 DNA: TGTGCCAGCAGTGCACAGGGTAGGGCAAACACCGGGGAGCTGTTTTTT. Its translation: CASSAQGRANTGELFF.

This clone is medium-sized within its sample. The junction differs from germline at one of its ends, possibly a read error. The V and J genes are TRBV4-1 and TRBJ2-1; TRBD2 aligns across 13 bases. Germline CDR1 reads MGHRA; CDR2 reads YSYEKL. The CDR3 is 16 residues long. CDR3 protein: CASSKETGLAGIEQFF. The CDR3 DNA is TGCGCCAGCAGCAAAGAAACGGGACTAGCGGGAATTGAGCAGTTCTTC.

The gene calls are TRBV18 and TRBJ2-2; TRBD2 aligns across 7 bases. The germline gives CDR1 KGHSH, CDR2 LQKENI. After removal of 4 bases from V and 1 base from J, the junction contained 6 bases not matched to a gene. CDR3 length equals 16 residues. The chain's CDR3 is CASSRTSGVNTGELFF. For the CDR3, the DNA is TGTGCCAGCTCACGAACCAGCGGGGTGAACACCGGGGAGCTGTTTTTT.

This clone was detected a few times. This CDR3 reads CASSRSGRLYNEQFF. CDR3 coding DNA: TGTGCCAGCAGCCGAAGCGGGAGGTTGTACAATGAGCAGTTCTTC. The V call is TRBV11-2, the J call TRBJ2-1, with 9 bases identical to TRBD2. The J segment lost 4 bases and the V segment lost 5 bases, leaving 6 bases of the junction unmatched. The germline V gene has CDR1 SGHAT and CDR2 FQNNGV. The CDR3 consists of 15 residues.

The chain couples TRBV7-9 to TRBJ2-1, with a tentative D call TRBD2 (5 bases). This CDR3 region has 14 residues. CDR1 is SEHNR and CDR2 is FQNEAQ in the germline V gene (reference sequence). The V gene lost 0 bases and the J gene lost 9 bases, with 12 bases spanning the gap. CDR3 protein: CASSLAGVVGEQFF. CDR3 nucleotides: TGTGCCAGCAGCTTAGCGGGAGTAGTCGGTGAGCAGTTCTTC.

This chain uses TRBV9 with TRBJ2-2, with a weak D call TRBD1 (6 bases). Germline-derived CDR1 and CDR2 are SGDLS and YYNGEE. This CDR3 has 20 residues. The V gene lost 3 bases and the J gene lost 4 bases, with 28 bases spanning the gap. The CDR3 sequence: CASSAAKRITGLSCTGELFF. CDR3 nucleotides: TGTGCCAGCAGCGCCGCTAAACGTATCACAGGGTTGTCGTGCACCGGGGAGCTGTTTTTT.

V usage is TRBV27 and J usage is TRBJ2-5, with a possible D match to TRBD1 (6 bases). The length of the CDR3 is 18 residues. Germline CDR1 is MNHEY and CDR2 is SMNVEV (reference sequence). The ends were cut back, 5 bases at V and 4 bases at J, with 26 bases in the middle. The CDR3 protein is CASSPLTGVEVARETQYF. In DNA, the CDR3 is TGTGCCAGCAGTCCTCTGACAGGAGTGGAAGTAGCCCGAGAGACCCAGTACTTC.

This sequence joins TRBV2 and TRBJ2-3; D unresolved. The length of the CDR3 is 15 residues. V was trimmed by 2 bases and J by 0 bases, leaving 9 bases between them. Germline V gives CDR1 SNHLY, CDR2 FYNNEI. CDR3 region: CASSERLRSTDTQYF. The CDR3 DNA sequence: TGTGCCAGCAGTGAAAGGCTAAGGAGCACAGATACGCAGTATTTT.

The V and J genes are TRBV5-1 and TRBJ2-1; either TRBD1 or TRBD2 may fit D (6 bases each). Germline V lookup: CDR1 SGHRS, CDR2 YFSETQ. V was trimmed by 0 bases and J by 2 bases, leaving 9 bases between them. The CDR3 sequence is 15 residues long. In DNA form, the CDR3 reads TGCGCCAGCAGCTTGGTTCGGGGGCCCTACAATGAGCAGTTCTTC. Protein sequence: CASSLVRGPYNEQFF.

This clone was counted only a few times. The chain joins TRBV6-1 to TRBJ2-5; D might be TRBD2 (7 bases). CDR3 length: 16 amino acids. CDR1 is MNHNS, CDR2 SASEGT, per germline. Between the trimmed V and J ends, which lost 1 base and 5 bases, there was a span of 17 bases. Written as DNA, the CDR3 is TGTGCCAGCAGTGAAGTCTCCGGCAGGGGAGGGGAGACCCAGTACTTC. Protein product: CASSEVSGRGGETQYF.

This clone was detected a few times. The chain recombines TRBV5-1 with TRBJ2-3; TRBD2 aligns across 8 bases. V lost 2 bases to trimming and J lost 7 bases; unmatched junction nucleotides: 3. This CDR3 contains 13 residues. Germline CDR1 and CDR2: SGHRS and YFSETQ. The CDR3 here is CASSLAGANTQYF. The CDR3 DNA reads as TGCGCCAGCAGCTTAGCGGGGGCGAATACGCAGTATTTT.

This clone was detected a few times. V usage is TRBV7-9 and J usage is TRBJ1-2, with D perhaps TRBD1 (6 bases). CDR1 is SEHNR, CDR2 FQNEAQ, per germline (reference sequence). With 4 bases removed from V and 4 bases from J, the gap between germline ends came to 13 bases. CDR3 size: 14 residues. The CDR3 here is CASSSMAGVYGYTF. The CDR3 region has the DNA TGTGCCAGCAGCTCCATGGCAGGGGTCTATGGCTACACCTTC.

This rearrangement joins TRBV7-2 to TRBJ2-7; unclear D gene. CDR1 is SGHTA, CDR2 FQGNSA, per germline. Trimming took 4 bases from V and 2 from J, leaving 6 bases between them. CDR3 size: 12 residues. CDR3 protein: CASSSQAYEQYF. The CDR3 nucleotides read TGTGCCAGCAGCTCGCAGGCCTACGAGCAGTACTTC. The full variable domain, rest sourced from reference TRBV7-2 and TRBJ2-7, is GAGVSQSPSNKVTEKGKDVELRCDPISGHTALYWYRQSLGQGLEFLIYFQGNSAPDKSGLPSDRFSAERTGGSVSTLTIQRTQQEDSAVYLCASSSQAYEQYFGPGTRLTVT.

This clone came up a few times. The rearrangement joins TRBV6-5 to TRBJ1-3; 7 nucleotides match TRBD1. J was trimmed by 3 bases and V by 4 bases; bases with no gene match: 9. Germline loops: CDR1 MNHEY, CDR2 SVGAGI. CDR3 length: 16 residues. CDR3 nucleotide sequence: TGTGCCAGCAGTTTAACACCGGACAGGCATGGAAACACCATATATTTT. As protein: CASSLTPDRHGNTIYF.

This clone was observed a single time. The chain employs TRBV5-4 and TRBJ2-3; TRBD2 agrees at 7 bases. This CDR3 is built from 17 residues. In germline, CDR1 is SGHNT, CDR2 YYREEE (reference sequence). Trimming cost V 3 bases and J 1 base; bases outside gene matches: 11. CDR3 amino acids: CASSYRVWLAGTDTQYF. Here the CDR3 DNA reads TGTGCCAGCAGCTATAGAGTATGGCTAGCGGGCACAGATACGCAGTATTTT.

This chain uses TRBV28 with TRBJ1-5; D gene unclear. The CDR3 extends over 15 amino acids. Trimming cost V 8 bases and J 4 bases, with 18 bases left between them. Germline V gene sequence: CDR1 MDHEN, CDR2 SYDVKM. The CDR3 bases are TGTGCCAGCTCTCTCCTCGGGATAAGGAATCAGCCCCAGCATTTT. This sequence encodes CASSLLGIRNQPQHF.

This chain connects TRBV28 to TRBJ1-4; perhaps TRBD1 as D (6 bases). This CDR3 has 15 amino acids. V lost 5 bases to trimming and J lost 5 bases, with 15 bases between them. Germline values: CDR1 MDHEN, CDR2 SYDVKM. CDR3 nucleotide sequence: TGTGCCAGCAGTCCTACACAGGGCCGCAATGAAAAACTGTTTTTT. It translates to CASSPTQGRNEKLFF.

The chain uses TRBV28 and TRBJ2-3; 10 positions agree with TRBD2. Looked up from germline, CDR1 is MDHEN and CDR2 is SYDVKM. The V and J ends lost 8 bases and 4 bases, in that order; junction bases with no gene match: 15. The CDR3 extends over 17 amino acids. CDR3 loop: CASWSPGLAFFADTQYF. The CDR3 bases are TGTGCCAGCTGGTCTCCGGGACTAGCGTTTTTTGCAGATACGCAGTATTTT.